The sequence of this TCR beta chain was determined in a study of blood T cells in healthy people across ages. Study-level findings and limits: The long-lived group displayed more naive CD4+ cells, plus higher diversity, than the aged donors did. In the absence of known donor CMV status, changes in expanded clonotypes were possibly confounded.

This clonotype was recorded a few times. What it binds is not known. Per the germline V gene, CDR1 is DFQATT and CDR2 is SNEGSKA (reference sequence). The V and J ends lost 1 base and 4 bases respectively, with 16 bases between them. The CDR3 loop spans 15 amino acids. Then a second PCR, running about 7 to 11 cycles, was carried out with a sample-barcoded 5' primer and a J-beta primer mix. In TCRdb, the 5' RACE reads were re-called with MiXCR into one record per CDR3 protein. Of roughly 1,000,000 distinct CDR3 sequences in the sample, approximately 25% are singletons; the top ten hold 0.65% to 0.75%. This sample also belongs to another study, concerning T cells of mothers and their children. From that study: More than 5 children and their three healthy Caucasian mothers were the donors. It was through the M1S primer of the second PCR that sample barcodes and 2-4 random nucleotides were added.

The clonotype originates from a girl aged 2 to 10 in good health. Sequencing input: blood. This chain links TRBV20-1 with TRBJ1-2; D remains ambiguous. CDR3 protein: CSARAHLIGTYGYTF. Written as DNA, the CDR3 is TGCAGTGCTAGAGCCCACCTGATTGGTACCTATGGCTACACCTTC.